This T cell receptor (beta chain) is drawn from a study of PD-L1 blockade in urothelial cancer. Study as a whole: Of roughly 30 patients, around 26 were males with bladder-origin urothelial cancer. Samples of blood were analyzed 3 weeks (second dose) and 6 weeks after treatment start. In terms of prior chemotherapy, patients had received 0 to 3 regimens.

A spike-in of synthetic TCR analog templates was added to each PCR. Clones were sequenced by immunoSEQ multiplex PCR, and TCRdb holds only the in-frame ones, with some missing. The data hold 45,000 or so clones, with more than 70% observed a single time. Germline V gene sequence: CDR1 GTSNPN, CDR2 SVGIG (reference sequence). V lost 2 bases and J lost 4, with 12 bases in between. The CDR3 sequence is 14 residues long. This chain uses TRBV30 with TRBJ2-1, with D perhaps TRBD1 (5 bases). The clonotype was recovered from an older man with urothelial cancer. This material consisted of PBMCs, taken around atezolizumab (anti-PD-L1) treatment. The CDR3 is CAWSNLGLYNEQFF. The CDR3 coding sequence is TGTGCCTGGAGTAATCTGGGGCTATACAATGAGCAGTTCTTC. Using reference TRBV30 and TRBJ2-1 for the parts outside the CDR3, the full variable domain is SQTIHQWPATLVQPVGSPLSLECTVEGTSNPNLYWYRQAAGRGLQLLFYSVGIGQISSEVPQNLSASRPQDRQFILSSKKLLLSDSGFYLCAWSNLGLYNEQFFGPGTRLTVL.